Below are 3 T cell receptor beta chains sequenced from a single sample in a study of T cell responses to AZD1222 COVID-19 vaccine. The data were produced by immunoSEQ multiplex PCR, yet TCRdb's version contains in-frame clones alone and is incomplete. The sample contains 100,000 to 150,000 clones, around 90% of which appear only once. Here the sequenced sample was peripheral blood, taken on day 0 of AZD1222 vaccination. These TCRs come from an adult in good health.

The V call is TRBV4-3, the J call TRBJ1-2; 9 nucleotides line up with TRBD1. The CDR3 runs to 14 residues. J gave up 3 bases and V 1 base, and 0 bases lay outside the gene matches. Germline CDR1 reads LGHNA; CDR2 reads YSLEER. CDR3 protein: CASSQGTGDYGYTF. The CDR3 coding sequence is TGCGCCAGCAGCCAAGGGACAGGGGACTATGGCTACACCTTC.

The chain carries TRBV29-1 and TRBJ1-2; D gene unclear. Trimming took off 7 bases at V and 1 base at J, with 16 bases between the two ends. The germline gives CDR1 SQVTM, CDR2 ANQGSEA. This CDR3 region has 14 residues. CDR3 DNA sequence: TGCAGCGCCCACGGCGGGCTGAATAACTATGGCTACACCTTC. It is translated as CSAHGGLNNYGYTF.

The chain couples TRBV15 to TRBJ2-2, with 9 bases fitting TRBD1. Germline V lookup: CDR1 LNHNV, CDR2 YYDKDF (reference sequence). After removal of 1 base from V and 3 bases from J, the junction contained 3 bases not matched to a gene. This CDR3 spans 16 amino acids. CDR3 DNA: TGTGCCACCAGCAGAGGGTGGACAGGGGACACCGGGGAGCTGTTTTTT. It translates to CATSRGWTGDTGELFF.